Sequencing of this T cell receptor (beta chain) was carried out in a study of cytomegalovirus exposure and HLA in healthy donors. The CDR3 runs to 15 residues. The germline V gene encodes CDR1 LNHDA and CDR2 SQIVND (reference sequence). V shed 7 bases and J 7 bases; nucleotides not matched to a gene: 12. The PCR employed 60 Vbeta primers together with 13 Jbeta primers. Produced via immunoSEQ multiplex PCR; TCRdb's table is partial and in-frame only. The repertoire holds 150,000 to 180,000 clones, with 65% to 85% as singletons. General observations from the study: The authors later found HLA-associated TCR beta chains more clonally expanded than equally common others. Listed as cytomegalovirus-associated were approximately 160 TCR beta chains. An observed cluster of highly shared sequence variants was recorded as a likely sequencing artifact.

As for this clone: Its target is not known.

This sequence was found in a man aged 18-30 years in good health and CMV-seronegative. This chain joins TRBV19 and TRBJ1-5; 8 bases match TRBD1. The sequenced sample was PBMCs. The DNA for the CDR3 is TGTGCCAGTACCTCTGACAGGGGAGGTGGACAGCCCCAGCATTTT. Amino acids: CASTSDRGGGQPQHF. The full variable domain, completed using reference TRBV19 and TRBJ1-5, is DGGITQSPKYLFRKEGQNVTLSCEQNLNHDAMYWYRQDPGQGLRLIYYSQIVNDFQKGDIAEGYSVSREKKESFPLTVTSAQKNPTAFYLCASTSDRGGGQPQHFGDGTRLSIL.